Each of the 9 T cell receptor beta chains below was sequenced from the same sample in a study of T cells in Graves' hyperthyroidism and ophthalmopathy. TCR beta CDR3 regions were amplified from RNA transcripts. RT-PCR in the first round (using the HTBI primer set) targeted the TCR CDR3. TCRdb independently ran MiXCR on the multiplex PCR reads; one entry per CDR3 protein. The sample lists hundreds of thousands of distinct CDR3 sequences; 20% were seen once. Sequences were obtained from blood. These receptor sequences come from a man aged 35 to 55 with Graves' ophthalmopathy.

There are a few counts of this clonotype. Germline is not matched at one junction end, which may reflect a read error. The CDR3 DNA follows: TGCGCCAGCAGTTACCCCCTAGCGGGAGGCACCTACGGGCAGTACTTC. Translated: CASSYPLAGGTYGQYF. The chain recombines TRBV5-1 with TRBJ2-7; 11 positions agree with TRBD2. The CDR3 is 16 amino acids. Germline V gene sequence: CDR1 SGHRS, CDR2 YFSETQ.

As to this clonotype: A much larger clone differs by one base, so this may be a read error. This sequence joins TRBV6-1 and TRBJ2-7; no firm D call. The CDR3 length is 14 residues. Germline V lookup: CDR1 MNHNS, CDR2 SASEGT. The CDR3 DNA reads as TGTGCCAGCAGTGAAAGAAGTGGCTCCTACGGGCAGTACTTC. The encoded protein is CASSERSGSYGQYF.

The chain couples TRBV28 to TRBJ1-1; D gene uncertain. The CDR3 spans 10 residues. Trimming pared 10 bases from V and 0 bases from J, leaving 3 bases between. The germline V gene encodes CDR1 MDHEN and CDR2 SYDVKM. CDR3 loop: CATMNTEAFF. CDR3 nucleotides: TGTGCCACGATGAACACTGAAGCTTTCTTT.

The rearrangement joins TRBV4-3 to TRBJ1-1; 8 positions agree with TRBD1. CDR3 length: 15 amino acids. CDR1 is LGHNA and CDR2 is YSLEER in the germline V gene. V shed 1 base, J shed 4 bases, and the junction held 5 bases outside the gene matches. The CDR3 DNA follows: TGCGCCAGCAGCCAAGGGACAGGGTTTGGCACTGAAGCTTTCTTT. Translation: CASSQGTGFGTEAFF.

This chain connects TRBV20-1 to TRBJ1-5; D perhaps matches TRBD1 (6 bases). V was pared by 1 base and J by 0 bases, with 13 bases between. Germline CDR1 and CDR2: DFQATT and SNEGSKA (reference sequence). The length of the CDR3 is 16 residues. This chain's CDR3 is CSARGITGYSNQPQHF. CDR3 DNA: TGCAGTGCTAGAGGTATCACAGGGTATAGCAATCAGCCCCAGCATTTT.

This clonotype turned up a few times. This sequence joins TRBV5-6 and TRBJ2-1, with D possibly TRBD2 on 5 matching bases. The CDR3 covers 11 residues. Trimming removed 4 bases at V and 9 bases at J, with 8 bases between. Germline V CDR1 and CDR2: SGHDT, YYEEEE. The CDR3 loop is CASSVEGEQFF. In DNA form, the CDR3 reads TGTGCCAGCAGCGTAGAGGGTGAGCAGTTCTTC.

V and J are TRBV6-1 and TRBJ1-4; 7 nucleotides line up with TRBD1. The V gene's germline CDR1 is MNHNS and CDR2 SASEGT. The CDR3 length is 16 residues. Trimming cost V 5 bases and J 0 bases; bases outside gene matches: 6. Here the CDR3 reads CASSIQGTATNEKLFF. CDR3 in DNA: TGTGCCAGCAGTATCCAGGGGACAGCAACTAATGAAAAACTGTTTTTT.

The chain uses TRBV24-1 and TRBJ2-3, with 11 nucleotides matching TRBD1. V lost 4 bases, J lost 6 bases, and 8 bases stayed unmatched. The CDR3 totals 16 residues. Germline V gene lookup returns CDR1 KGHDR and CDR2 SFDVKD. The CDR3 sequence is CATSDAGTGGMDTQYF. CDR3 sequence (DNA): TGTGCCACCAGTGACGCCGGGACAGGGGGTATGGATACGCAGTATTTT.

This clonotype has a handful of counts. The chain employs TRBV28 and TRBJ2-7; D not certain. The CDR3 runs to 11 residues. Looked up from germline, CDR1 is MDHEN and CDR2 is SYDVKM. The V gene lost 8 bases and the J gene lost 5 bases, with 10 bases spanning the gap. The CDR3 here is CASPKGHEQYF. CDR3 DNA sequence: TGTGCCAGCCCAAAAGGGCACGAGCAGTACTTC.